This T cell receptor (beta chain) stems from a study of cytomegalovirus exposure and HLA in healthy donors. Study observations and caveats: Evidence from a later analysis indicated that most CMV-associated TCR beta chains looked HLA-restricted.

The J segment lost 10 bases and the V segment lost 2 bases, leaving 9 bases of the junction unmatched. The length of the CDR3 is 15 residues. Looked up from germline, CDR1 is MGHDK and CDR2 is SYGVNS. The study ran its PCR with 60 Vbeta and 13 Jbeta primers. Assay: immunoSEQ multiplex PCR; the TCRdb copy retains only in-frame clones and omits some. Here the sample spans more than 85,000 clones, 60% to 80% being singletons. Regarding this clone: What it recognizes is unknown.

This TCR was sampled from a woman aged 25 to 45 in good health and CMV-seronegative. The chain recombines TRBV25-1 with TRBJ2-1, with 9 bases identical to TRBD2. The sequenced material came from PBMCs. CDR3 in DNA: TGTGCCAGCAGTGAAGGGCGGGGGGGCCAAGCCGAGCAGTTCTTC. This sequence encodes CASSEGRGGQAEQFF.